A single sample is the source of the 10 T cell receptor beta chains below, sequenced in a study of shared clonotypes between healthy human individuals (dated by TCRdb to the early 2020s). The library was produced with the immunoSEQ multiplex PCR assay. The table comes from immuneACCESS by way of TCRdb, which keeps in-frame sequences with V and J called. Part of the clones is missing from these tables; in studies checked, under half for an unresolved V gene and the rest for unknown reasons. The sample includes 2 million to 2.5 million clones, with about 95% observed a single time. About 1.1% of the sample is held by the ten biggest clonotypes. CD8 naive samples were CD45RO-negative cells positively selected for CCR7, giving a CD45RA+CCR7+ population that excluded TemRA cells. The sample consisted of naive CD8+ T cells sorted from blood. The sample's cell subset or site, from its label and the paper: CD45RA+CCR7+. The receptors were sampled from a man in his late teens or twenties in good health.

The chain joins TRBV4-1 to TRBJ1-2; D perhaps matches TRBD1 (6 bases). Germline CDR1 is MGHRA and CDR2 is YSYEKL. The CDR3 runs 15 residues. V lost 3 bases and J lost 6, with 17 bases in between. The CDR3 here is CASSQWLGGPDGYTF. CDR3 DNA sequence: TGCGCCAGCAGCCAGTGGCTAGGGGGGCCTGATGGCTACACCTTC.

This chain links TRBV7-9 with TRBJ2-5, with D perhaps TRBD2 (6 bases). Germline V gene sequence: CDR1 SEHNR, CDR2 FQNEAQ (reference sequence). Trimming took off 3 bases at V and 2 bases at J, with 13 bases between the two ends. CDR3 length: 15 amino acids. Here the CDR3 reads CASSFSGSGQETQYF. The CDR3 DNA reads TGTGCCAGCAGCTTTTCCGGGAGTGGGCAAGAGACCCAGTACTTC.

The chain is built from TRBV27 and TRBJ1-5; TRBD1 agrees at 7 bases. Trimming at V came to 6 bases and at J to 6 bases, leaving 8 bases not matched to a gene. The CDR3 is 14 residues long. CDR1 is MNHEY and CDR2 is SMNVEV in the germline V gene (reference sequence). The CDR3 is CASRQNRGVQPQHF. In nucleotides, the CDR3 is TGTGCCAGCAGGCAGAACAGGGGAGTTCAGCCCCAGCATTTT.

Only one count was recorded for this clone. One junction end does not reproduce the germline sequence, and a read error may be involved. V usage is TRBV5-1 and J usage is TRBJ1-1; D may be TRBD1 (6 bases). From germline, CDR1 is SGHRS and CDR2 YFSETQ. This CDR3 spans 13 amino acids. As DNA, the CDR3 is TGCGCCAGCAGATTGGGGACACGGACTGAAGCTTTCTTT. This translates into CASRLGTRTEAFF. Full variable domain (missing parts from reference TRBV5-1 and TRBJ1-1): KAGVTQTPRYLIKTRGQQVTLSCSPISGHRSVSWYQQTPGQGLQFLFEYFSETQRNKGNFPGRFSGRQFSNSRSEMNVSTLELGDSALYLCASRLGTRTEAFFGQGTRLTVV.

J is TRBJ2-7 and V is TRBV2; a weak D match, TRBD1 (7 bases). Germline CDR1 and CDR2: SNHLY and FYNNEI. V gave up 3 bases and J gave up 4 bases, with 16 bases separating them. The CDR3 is 15 residues long. As DNA, the CDR3 is TGTGCCAGCAGTGAGGAGGGGACAGTTTATTACGAGCAGTACTTC. This encodes CASSEEGTVYYEQYF.

As to this clone: The sample carries other DNA sequences with the same CDR3. The V gene is TRBV9, the J gene TRBJ2-7; D unclear. CDR1 is SGDLS and CDR2 is YYNGEE in the germline V gene. With 0 bases removed from V and 2 bases from J, the gap between germline ends came to 9 bases. This CDR3 comprises 14 residues. The CDR3 loop is CASSVGGRTYEQYF. The CDR3 DNA reads TGTGCCAGCAGCGTAGGGGGAAGAACCTACGAGCAGTACTTC.

A remark on this clone: The same CDR3 also results from other DNA sequences found in this sample. This rearrangement joins TRBV9 to TRBJ2-3; D gene ambiguous. V gave up 0 bases and J gave up 0 bases, with 8 bases separating them. There are 15 residues in the CDR3. Germline loops: CDR1 SGDLS, CDR2 YYNGEE. The CDR3 DNA follows: TGTGCCAGCAGCGTAGGATGGGCCAGCACAGATACGCAGTATTTT. Translation: CASSVGWASTDTQYF.

Regarding this clone: The sample contains more than one DNA sequence encoding this CDR3. The rearrangement uses TRBV28 and TRBJ2-7; the match to TRBD1 covers 7 bases. With 3 bases clipped from V and 5 bases from J, the junction kept 7 bases outside the gene matches. Germline assignment: CDR1 MDHEN and CDR2 SYDVKM. There are 14 residues in the CDR3. CDR3 region: CASSFLRQGDEQYF. The CDR3 coding sequence is TGTGCCAGCAGTTTCCTCCGACAGGGTGACGAGCAGTACTTC.

The chain employs TRBV6-5 and TRBJ2-2; 9 bases align to TRBD1. The CDR3 has 16 residues. J was trimmed by 6 bases and V by 3 bases; bases with no gene match: 8. The germline V gene encodes CDR1 MNHEY and CDR2 SVGAGI. CDR3 nucleotide sequence: TGTGCCAGCAGTTATTTCCCGACAGGGGGAGCCGGGGAGCTGTTTTTT. Translated: CASSYFPTGGAGELFF.

The CDR3 bases are TGTGCCAGCAGCTTGCTAAGGGCCGACAGTGAAGCTTTCTTT. Encoded protein: CASSLLRADSEAFF. The chain employs TRBV5-8 and TRBJ1-1; D might be TRBD1 (5 bases). The CDR3 runs 14 residues. Per the germline V gene, CDR1 is SGHTS and CDR2 is YDEGEE. V lost 1 base and J lost 7, with 14 bases in between. The entire variable domain, with the rest obtained from reference TRBV5-8 and TRBJ1-1, is as follows: EAGVTQSPTHLIKTRGQQATLRCSPISGHTSVYWYQQALGLGLQFLLWYDEGEERNRGNFPPRFSGRQFPNYSSELNVNALELEDSALYLCASSLLRADSEAFFGQGTRLTVV.